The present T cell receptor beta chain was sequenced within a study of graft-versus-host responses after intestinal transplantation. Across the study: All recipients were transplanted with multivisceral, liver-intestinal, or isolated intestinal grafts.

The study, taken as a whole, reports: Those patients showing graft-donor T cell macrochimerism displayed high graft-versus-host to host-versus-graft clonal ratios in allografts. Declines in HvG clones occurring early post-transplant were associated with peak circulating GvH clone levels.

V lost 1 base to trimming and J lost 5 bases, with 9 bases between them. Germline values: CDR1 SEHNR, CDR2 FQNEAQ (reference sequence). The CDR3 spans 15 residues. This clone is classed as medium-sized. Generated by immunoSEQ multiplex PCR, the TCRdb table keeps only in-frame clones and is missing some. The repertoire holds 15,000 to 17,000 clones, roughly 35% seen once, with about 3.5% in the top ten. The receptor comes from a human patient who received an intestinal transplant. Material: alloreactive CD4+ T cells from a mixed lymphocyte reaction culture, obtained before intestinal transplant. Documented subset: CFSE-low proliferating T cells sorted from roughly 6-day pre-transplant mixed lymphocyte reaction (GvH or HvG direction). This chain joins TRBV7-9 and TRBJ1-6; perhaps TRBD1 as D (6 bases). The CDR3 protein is CASSLEAGDNSPLHF. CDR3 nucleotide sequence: TGTGCCAGCAGCTTAGAGGCAGGGGATAATTCACCCCTCCACTTT.